This TCR beta chain was recovered during a study of pediatric ulcerative colitis. No immunosuppressive drugs were given to ulcerative colitis patients before diagnostic colonoscopy. General study results and limits: Acute severe colitis showed lower rectal diversity from clonal expansions.

Germline V CDR1 and CDR2: SGHDT, YYEEEE. The CDR3 length is 16 residues. The V gene lost 0 bases and the J gene lost 2 bases, with 14 bases spanning the gap. In regard to this clone: No antigen is known for it.

The table came from immunoSEQ multiplex PCR; TCRdb's copy has only in-frame clones and leaves some out. Among roughly 38,000 clones, 75% to 90% were seen once, and the ten largest hold 23%. The receptor comes from a girl aged 10 to 17 with moderate ulcerative colitis. Sequenced input: blood. The chain is built from TRBV5-6 and TRBJ1-2, with a tentative D call TRBD1 (6 bases). The CDR3 bases are TGTGCCAGCAGCTTGGTACCGCGGGGGCGCAACTATGGCTACACCTTC. Amino acid sequence: CASSLVPRGRNYGYTF.